This T cell receptor (beta chain) is from a study of T cell changes during pregnancy in multiple sclerosis. Assay: immunoSEQ multiplex PCR; the TCRdb copy retains only in-frame clones and omits some. Among under 80,000 clones listed, around 90% were seen once. Germline CDR1 LNHDA, CDR2 SQIVND (reference sequence). CDR3 length equals 18 residues. The V gene end was trimmed by 5 bases and the J gene end by 1 base; junction bases not matched to a gene: 7. The chain carries TRBV19 and TRBJ1-6; 11 bases agree with TRBD1. The sequencing used peripheral blood, collected after pregnancy. This TCR was recovered from a female donor in good health, enrolled as a control in a pregnancy study. The CDR3 is CASSEGDRGESYNSPLHF. In DNA, the CDR3 is TGTGCCAGTAGTGAAGGGGACAGGGGGGAATCCTATAATTCACCCCTCCACTTT.